This record concerns one T cell receptor (beta chain) sequence. Its antigen has not been determined. No base quality information exists; no much larger clone differs at one position. The data belong to a study of T cell responses to AZD1222 COVID-19 vaccine (dated by TCRdb to about 2021). About the full investigation: AZD1222 recipients given second doses at about 4 weeks or at about 12 weeks were pooled, since spike-specific TCR depth and breadth were not found to differ between the two schedules. TCR sequencing was performed for 230 to 250 trial participants, of whom around 200 were given two doses of AZD1222 and around 25 were given two doses of MenACWY control vaccine. Trial participants were enrolled by age into 18-55, 56-69 and 70-plus year subgroups, with roughly 160, 29 and 62 TCR-sequenced participants respectively.

General conclusions and limits of the study: Reportedly, close to half of the unique spike-specific TCRs recognized epitopes lying outside the regions that are mutated in the B.1.351 and B.1.1.7 variants. The vaccine-associated CD4 TCRs covered the entire spike protein, and the dominant responses fell in regions 160-218 and 743-854. Because no day 14 peak-response samples were available, repertoires were characterized only after the peak T cell response. Conclusions about previously exposed vaccinees are limited because only 6 or 7 AZD1222 recipients were SARS-CoV-2 seropositive at baseline. A significant rise in spike-specific TCR breadth and depth was observed after two AZD1222 doses relative to day 0 and relative to MenACWY recipients. The 56-69-year group was small, and its depth increase did not reach significance, likely because of low power. Participants were mostly white British and included more females than males, and it was suggested by the authors that clonal diversity may have been underestimated.

Taken from cysteine to phenylalanine, the CDR3 has 13 residues. The sequence is cut down to CDR3 DNA, 39 bases in frame from base 1. Cut back by 4 bases and 4 bases, the V and J ends lie 10 bases apart. The germline V gene provides CDR1 MGHRA and CDR2 YSYEKL. The CDR3 regions of human TCRbeta chains were subjected to immunosequencing. On the study's bioinformatics: Repertoire TCRs were matched against a reference library of SARS-CoV-2-specific TCRs generated with the MIRA antigen-specificity platform. Breadth was defined as the fraction of unique TCRs that were SARS-CoV-2-associated. Depth was defined as the fraction of total T cells that were SARS-CoV-2-associated. Using the MIRA data, every spike-specific TCR was mapped to the spike region that the TCR reacted to and assigned to either a CD4 or a CD8 class. Log10-transformed breadth and depth values were compared by one-way ANOVA with Sidak's multiple comparisons tests. In its TCRdb copy, this immuneACCESS table keeps in-frame sequences only and misses some clones. Where compared with another copy, unresolved V genes explain less than half of these, and the others have no known cause. V, J and clone size reflect that table, while D and trimming were determined from the DNA. Recorded for this sample are about 100,000 clones; approximately 91% of them occurred a single time. More than 1.5% of the sample lies in the top ten.

Taken with the paper, the label for time point translates to: baseline before first vaccination. The vaccinee samples were drawn from two UK trials, COV001 and COV002, one of which was a single-blind randomized controlled phase 2/3 trial testing AZD1222 (ChAdOx1 nCoV-19) in healthy adults. Trial participant PBMC samples were collected at day 0 and day 28 after the second dose for TCRbeta chain sequencing. The starting material was peripheral blood, obtained on day 0 of AZD1222 vaccination. The sequence was obtained from an adult in good health. This receptor chain uses TRBV4-1 and TRBJ1-1; there is no confident call for the D gene. CDR3 loop: CASSPSRSTEAFF. Here is the DNA: TGCGCCAGCAGCCCATCGCGAAGCACTGAAGCTTTCTTT.